This T cell receptor (beta chain) was sequenced during a study of T cells expressing NK-cell markers. Background on the study: Sequencing covered eight donors, seven HCMV-seropositive and one seronegative.

Comments on this clonotype: Its antigen is not identified.

This CDR3 region has 15 residues. Regarding the study as a whole: About 1.0-7.0% of CD8+ T cells in a handful of donors belonged to dominant NKG2C+ clonotypes. Certain NKG2C+ T cell clones were expanded, and their HCMV specificity remained unclear.

UMIs were included in TCR beta cDNA generated by 5'RACE template switching. TCRdb processed the 5' RACE reads again and assigns one entry to each CDR3 protein, with no DNA. The table lists some 600,000 distinct CDR3 sequences. The rearrangement joins TRBV12-3 or TRBV12-4 to TRBJ1-1. This clonotype was sampled from a man younger than 30 in good health. The sample comprised blood T cells: a sorted CD56 or NKG2C T cell subset, CD4+ or CD8+ T cells, or bulk PBMC T cells (not recorded which). The CDR3 is CASSGPGPMNTEAFF.